The clone carrying this TCR beta chain was observed many times. This entry is derived from a study of T cells in Graves' hyperthyroidism and ophthalmopathy. Amplified regions were TCR beta CDR3 sequences from RNA transcripts. HTBI primers were the set used in a first-round RT-PCR of the TCR CDR3. One entry per CDR3 protein results from TCRdb running MiXCR on the multiplex PCR reads. The sample has 700,000 to 850,000 distinct CDR3 sequences, just over 35% seen once. The CDR3 loop spans 14 amino acids. Germline CDR1 MNHEY, CDR2 SVGAGI. V was pared by 7 bases and J by 0 bases, with 12 bases between. The chain combines TRBV6-5 with TRBJ1-1; possible D gene TRBD1, 5 bases. This receptor was identified in a woman between 35 and 50 years old with Graves' hyperthyroidism. The sequenced sample consisted of blood. The CDR3 coding sequence is TGTGCCAGCACCGAGGGACTGATGAACACTGAAGCTTTCTTT. Protein: CASTEGLMNTEAFF.